Listed below are T cell receptor beta chains from one sample, sequenced in a study of regulatory T cells in long-lasting Graves disease. TCRdb re-derived calls from the multiplex PCR reads in MiXCR, one entry per CDR3 protein. This table holds about 200,000 distinct CDR3 sequences, roughly 19% found once. These same records also appear under a second study, on T cells in Graves' hyperthyroidism and ophthalmopathy.

This sample comprised peripheral blood mononuclear cells (PBMCs), obtained at new diagnosis, from a patient treated with antithyroid drugs. Every receptor here comes from a woman younger than 45 with Graves disease. Both conserved end residues are part of each CDR3. Fields, in order: D gene, V gene, J gene, clone size, CDR3 DNA, CDR3 protein. A D gene is named only where the DNA matches it firmly. Only some rows state a clone size, as once, few, many or a class for expanded clones.

TRBD2	TRBV7-3	TRBJ2-5	many	TGTGCCAGCAGCTTTTCTAGCGGGGGGGCCCGGGAGACCCAGTACTTC	CASSFSSGGARETQYF
TRBD1	TRBV18	TRBJ1-5	many	TGTGCCAGCTCACCTACAGGGGGGTCGCCCCAGCATTTT	CASSPTGGSPQHF
NA	TRBV28	TRBJ2-3	NA	TGTGCCAGCATTCCCCTGACGGGCACAGATACGCAGTATTTT	CASIPLTGTDTQYF
NA	TRBV11-1	TRBJ2-7	many	TGTGCCAGCAGCTTACCGAATTCCTACGAGCAGTACTTC	CASSLPNSYEQYF
NA	TRBV12-3/TRBV12-4	TRBJ1-2	many	TGTGCCAGCAGTTTAATTACGGGGAAAGGCTACACCTTC	CASSLITGKGYTF
NA	TRBV11-3	TRBJ1-2	many	TGTGCCAGCAGCTTAGATGGGGGGATGGGGCGCGGCGGCCCCTATGGCTACACCTTC	CASSLDGGMGRGGPYGYTF
NA	TRBV19	TRBJ2-5	many	TGTGCCAGTAGTTGGGGGGCTCCGGTGGAGACCCAGTACTTC	CASSWGAPVETQYF
TRBD1	TRBV29-1	TRBJ1-4	many	TGCAGCGTACAGGGGGCTGATGAAAAACTGTTTTTT	CSVQGADEKLFF
TRBD1	TRBV7-9	TRBJ2-7	many	TGTGCCAGCAGCTTACGACAGGGCGGAGGTTACGAGCAGTACTTC	CASSLRQGGGYEQYF
NA	TRBV18	TRBJ2-4	many	TGTGCCAGCTCACCACCAGGGTCCACCAAAAACATTCAGTACTTC	CASSPPGSTKNIQYF
NA	TRBV18	TRBJ2-5	many	TGTGCCAGCTCACCAACCCGGACTGACTTGGAGACCCAGTACTTC	CASSPTRTDLETQYF
NA	TRBV2	TRBJ2-7	many	TGTGCCAGCAGTGGGGGCCCCAGGGCTTCAACCTACGAGCAGTACTTC	CASSGGPRASTYEQYF
TRBD2	TRBV11-2	TRBJ2-1	NA	TGTGCCAGCAGCTTAGATGGGGACTACCCCTACAATGAGCAGTTCTTC	CASSLDGDYPYNEQFF
NA	TRBV9	TRBJ2-3	many	TGTGCCAGCAGCGTAGGAGCTATTAACACAGATACGCAGTATTTT	CASSVGAINTDTQYF
NA	TRBV30	TRBJ1-5	many	TGTGCCTGGAGTTCGCAGGGGAGGACTCAGCCCCAGCATTTT	CAWSSQGRTQPQHF
NA	TRBV20-1	TRBJ1-2	many	TGCAGTGCTAGAGATCTCGGGGGGCGTTCGGGCTATGGCTACACCTTC	CSARDLGGRSGYGYTF
NA	TRBV6-1	TRBJ2-7	many	TGTGCCAGCAGGAGACGTAAAGGGGCCCTCCCCTACGAGCAGTACTTC	CASRRRKGALPYEQYF
NA	TRBV28	TRBJ2-2	many	TGTGCCAGCAAAGGCAGGGGAGAGGCCGGGGAGCTGTTTTTT	CASKGRGEAGELFF
TRBD1	TRBV4-2	TRBJ1-2	NA	TGTGCCAGCAGCCCCTTAGGCAGGGGGACTTACACCTTC	CASSPLGRGTYTF
TRBD1	TRBV6-5	TRBJ2-7	many	TGTGCCAGCAGTTACAGACAGGGCACCTACGAGCAGTACTTC	CASSYRQGTYEQYF
NA	TRBV7-3	TRBJ1-6	many	TGTGCCAGCAGCTTCGGATCTAATAATTCACCCCTCCACTTT	CASSFGSNNSPLHF
TRBD1	TRBV9	TRBJ1-1	many	TGTGCCAGCAGCGCCTGGACAGGCGGGAACACTGAAGCTTTCTTT	CASSAWTGGNTEAFF
NA	TRBV28	TRBJ2-5	many	TGTGCCAGCGCACGACGGGACTTCCCTGCACAGACCCAGTACTTC	CASARRDFPAQTQYF
NA	TRBV30	TRBJ2-3	many	TGTGCCTGGAGTGTAGCACAGGGCATGTATACGCAGTATTTT	CAWSVAQGMYTQYF
TRBD1	TRBV12-3/TRBV12-4	TRBJ1-1	many	TGTGCCAGCAGTCGAGGACAGGGGAGCACTGAAGCTTTCTTT	CASSRGQGSTEAFF
NA	TRBV5-6	TRBJ1-2	many	TGTGCCAGCAGCTTACCCTCGTTTGGCTACACCTTC	CASSLPSFGYTF
TRBD2	TRBV6-1	TRBJ2-1	few	TGTGCCAGCAGCCGGACTAGCGGGGGTAACAATGAGCAGTTCTTC	CASSRTSGGNNEQFF
NA	TRBV6-2/TRBV6-3	TRBJ1-4	once	TGTGCCAGCACACCTGGCAGGGGTATGAATGAAAAACTGTTTTTT	CASTPGRGMNEKLFF
TRBD1	TRBV19	TRBJ1-5	many	TGTGCCAGTACCCAAGGGACAGGGAGCCAGCCCCAGCATTTT	CASTQGTGSQPQHF
NA	TRBV5-1	TRBJ1-4	once	TGCGCCAGCAGCTTGGAAAACGAAAAACTGTTTTTT	CASSLENEKLFF
NA	TRBV15	TRBJ1-2	few	TGTGCCACCAGCACCTACGGAGGGAGCTACACCTTC	CATSTYGGSYTF
TRBD2	TRBV6-1	TRBJ2-3	many	TGTGCCAGCAGTGAGAGGTTACTAGCGGGAGGGCCGAGCACTAGCACAGATACGCAGTATTTT	CASSERLLAGGPSTSTDTQYF
NA	TRBV7-8	TRBJ1-5	many	TGTGCCAGCAGCTTAGCGGGGCAGGGGACCAATCAGCCCCAGCATTTT	CASSLAGQGTNQPQHF
NA	TRBV28	TRBJ1-2	once	TGTGCCAGCATTATCGGGGGCGCTGGCTATGGCTACACCTTC	CASIIGGAGYGYTF
NA	TRBV6-5	TRBJ1-4	many	TGTGCCAGCAGTTACTTTCTAGGGCCTAATGAAAAACTGTTTTTT	CASSYFLGPNEKLFF
NA	TRBV28	TRBJ2-5	once	TGTGCCAGCAGTAACGGGGGTAGGTTGGAGACCCAGTACTTC	CASSNGGRLETQYF
NA	TRBV2	TRBJ2-5	NA	TGTGCCAGCAGTGGGGTCGACCACCTATACCAAGAGACCCAGTACTTC	CASSGVDHLYQETQYF
NA	TRBV19	TRBJ2-7	many	TGTGCCAGTAGTATGGACGGGACCCAGACCTACGAGCAGTACTTC	CASSMDGTQTYEQYF
NA	TRBV7-8	TRBJ1-1	many	TGTGCCAGCAGCTTAGACACAGCGCTCACTGAAGCTTTCTTT	CASSLDTALTEAFF
NA	TRBV3-1	TRBJ2-5	few	TGTGCCAGCAGCCCGGGACACAGCAAAGAGACCCAGTACTTC	CASSPGHSKETQYF